The 27 T cell receptor beta chains in this list originate from one sample, sequenced in a study of OX40 agonist ivuxolimab in advanced cancers. TCRdb keeps only in-frame clones here, not all; method: immunoSEQ multiplex PCR. The table has fewer than 85,000 clones, about 86% seen once. The material was CD4+ or CD8+ T cells sorted from blood, obtained in a trial of the OX40 agonist ivuxolimab. These receptors all stem from an adult with an advanced solid tumor such as melanoma, head and neck, liver or kidney cancer.

This sequence joins TRBV5-4 and TRBJ2-7; TRBD1 matches 9 bases. The CDR3 is 16 residues long. After removal of 0 bases from V and 0 bases from J, the junction contained 4 bases not matched to a gene. Per the germline V gene, CDR1 is SGHNT and CDR2 is YYREEE (reference sequence). CDR3 protein: CASSLGGQGGSYEQYF. CDR3 nucleotide sequence: TGTGCCAGCAGCTTGGGGGGACAGGGTGGCTCCTACGAGCAGTACTTC.

The chain joins TRBV19 to TRBJ2-5; D is uncertain. The CDR3 has 12 residues. The V gene's germline CDR1 is LNHDA and CDR2 SQIVND (reference sequence). The V end was cut by 5 bases, the J end by 1 base, with 5 bases between. The CDR3 region has the DNA TGTGCCAGTAGTCAAACCCAAGAGACCCAGTACTTC. Translating it yields CASSQTQETQYF.

The chain combines TRBV15 with TRBJ1-2, with no clear D. Germline-derived CDR1 and CDR2 are LNHNV and YYDKDF (reference sequence). V was trimmed by 3 bases and J by 1 base, leaving 9 bases between them. The CDR3 loop spans 14 amino acids. DNA for the CDR3: TGTGCCACCAGCAGGGCGGGGTTTAACTATGGCTACACCTTC. Translated: CATSRAGFNYGYTF.

The chain is built from TRBV29-1 and TRBJ2-7; 8 bases match TRBD1. The trim removed 4 bases at V and 5 bases at J, leaving 4 bases unmatched. The CDR3 is 12 residues long. Germline CDR1 reads SQVTM; CDR2 reads ANQGSEA. The CDR3 DNA is TGCAGCGTTGGGCAGGGGGCGAACGAGCAGTACTTC. The encoded protein is CSVGQGANEQYF.

V gene TRBV18 combines with J gene TRBJ1-2, with 9 bases matching TRBD1. Germline trimming cut 2 bases from V and 14 bases from J; bases unmatched to any gene: 9. The CDR3 has 13 residues. Germline V gene lookup returns CDR1 KGHSH and CDR2 LQKENI. CDR3 DNA sequence: TGTGCCAGCTCACCAGGGCGAACAGGGGGCTTTACCTTC. It yields the protein CASSPGRTGGFTF.

V usage is TRBV5-6 and J usage is TRBJ1-2, with 7 bases lining up with TRBD1. This CDR3 is built from 12 residues. Germline V gene data show CDR1 as SGHDT and CDR2 as YYEEEE. V gave up 7 bases and J gave up 6 bases; unmatched junction bases: 6. The CDR3 loop is CASGTTGDGYTF. CDR3 sequence (DNA): TGTGCCAGCGGGACAACAGGGGATGGCTACACCTTC.

The rearrangement joins TRBV11-2 to TRBJ2-7; perhaps TRBD2 as D (5 bases). CDR1 is SGHAT and CDR2 is FQNNGV in the germline V gene. This CDR3 comprises 13 residues. The V gene lost 3 bases and the J gene lost 7 bases, with 13 bases spanning the gap. CDR3 in amino acids: CASSFPGFGEQYF. CDR3 in DNA: TGTGCCAGCAGCTTCCCGGGGTTTGGGGAGCAGTACTTC.

The chain is built from TRBV6-5 and TRBJ1-6; 10 positions match TRBD1. Germline loops: CDR1 MNHEY, CDR2 SVGAGI. V gave up 10 bases and J gave up 7 bases; unmatched junction bases: 10. This CDR3 has 15 residues. The CDR3 sequence: CATTLGTGANSPLHF. The CDR3 DNA sequence: TGTGCCACCACGCTCGGGACAGGGGCCAATTCACCCCTCCACTTT.

V usage is TRBV9 and J usage is TRBJ2-7, with D possibly TRBD1 on 7 matching bases. This CDR3 spans 15 amino acids. The germline V and J ends were trimmed by 4 bases and 3 bases, with 17 bases remaining between them. The germline CDR1 and CDR2 sequences are SGDLS and YYNGEE. CDR3 sequence: CASSYGGQPIYEQYF. The CDR3, as DNA: TGTGCCAGCAGCTACGGGGGACAGCCTATCTACGAGCAGTACTTC.

The V gene is TRBV7-2, the J gene TRBJ2-4; 11 nucleotides line up with TRBD2. The trim removed 1 base at V and 7 bases at J, leaving 12 bases unmatched. This CDR3 is 18 amino acids long. Germline V gene sequence: CDR1 SGHTA, CDR2 FQGNSA. The CDR3 nucleotides are TGTGCCAGCAGCTTAGTCACTAGCGGGGGCTACTCAATGAACATTCAGTACTTC. Translation: CASSLVTSGGYSMNIQYF.

The V gene is TRBV6-6, the J gene TRBJ1-5, with D perhaps TRBD1 (6 bases). Germline CDR1 MNHNY, CDR2 SVGAGI (reference sequence). The CDR3 loop spans 14 amino acids. V lost 11 bases to trimming and J lost 5 bases, with 19 bases between them. CDR3 residues: CASRGHQRDQPQHF. The CDR3 region has the DNA TGTGCCTCCCGGGGACACCAAAGGGATCAGCCCCAGCATTTT.

The CDR3: CASSDWGETQYF. The CDR3 coding sequence is TGTGCCAGCAGTGACTGGGGGGAGACCCAGTACTTC. The chain is built from TRBV25-1 and TRBJ2-5; D is tentatively TRBD1 or TRBD2 (5 bases each). V lost 3 bases, J lost 5 bases, and 7 bases lay in between. The germline gives CDR1 MGHDK, CDR2 SYGVNS. The CDR3 consists of 12 residues.

V gene TRBV7-2 combines with J gene TRBJ1-1; D not resolved. This CDR3 region has 15 residues. In germline, CDR1 is SGHTA, CDR2 FQGNSA. Trimming shortened V by 3 bases and J by 4 bases, and 15 bases separated the two germline ends. CDR3 residues: CASSLLGYRSTEAFF. CDR3 nucleotides: TGTGCCAGCAGCTTGCTTGGGTACCGAAGCACTGAAGCTTTCTTT.

This clone was seen just once. The chain uses TRBV5-1 and TRBJ2-2, with TRBD1 matching over 9 bases. J gave up 4 bases and V 2 bases, and 6 bases lay outside the gene matches. This CDR3 region has 16 residues. The germline gives CDR1 SGHRS, CDR2 YFSETQ. CDR3 sequence: CASSLGGTGSTGELFF. CDR3 sequence (DNA): TGCGCCAGCAGCTTAGGCGGGACAGGGTCCACCGGGGAGCTGTTTTTT.

This chain joins TRBV5-1 and TRBJ1-4; D is undetermined. There are 13 residues in the CDR3. CDR1 is SGHRS and CDR2 is YFSETQ in the germline V gene. Trimming cost V 5 bases and J 4 bases, with 9 bases left between them. The CDR3 reads CASRRADNEKLFF. The CDR3 bases are TGCGCCAGCAGGCGAGCTGATAATGAAAAACTGTTTTTT.

This chain joins TRBV12-5 and TRBJ2-5, with D perhaps matching TRBD1 (6 bases). The CDR3 loop spans 17 amino acids. CDR1 is LGHNT, CDR2 FRNRAP, per germline. V lost 2 bases and J 0 bases, leaving 16 bases between the germline ends. The CDR3 sequence: CASGLPRDTRYQETQYF. The CDR3 DNA sequence: TGTGCTAGTGGTTTGCCCCGGGACACCCGATACCAAGAGACCCAGTACTTC. Together with reference TRBV12-5 and TRBJ2-5, the CDR3 gives the full variable domain: DARVTQTPRHKVTEMGQEVTMRCQPILGHNTVFWYRQTMMQGLELLAYFRNRAPLDDSGMPKDRFSAEMPDATLATLKIQPSEPRDSAVYFCASGLPRDTRYQETQYFGPGTRLLVL.

The chain carries TRBV4-3 and TRBJ2-7; D unresolved. The V and J ends lost 0 bases and 2 bases respectively, with 11 bases between them. Germline-derived CDR1 and CDR2 are LGHNA and YSLEER. CDR3 length equals 15 residues. The CDR3 sequence: CASSQESLWTYEQYF. CDR3 bases: TGCGCCAGCAGCCAAGAGTCTCTCTGGACCTACGAGCAGTACTTC.

The V gene is TRBV6-6, the J gene TRBJ2-3; D remains unclear. V was pared by 0 bases and J by 2 bases, with 6 bases between. Germline assignment: CDR1 MNHNY and CDR2 SVGAGI (reference sequence). The CDR3 contains 14 residues. This CDR3 is CASSYSQVTDTQYF. The DNA of the CDR3 is TGTGCCAGCAGTTACTCTCAGGTCACAGATACGCAGTATTTT.

The gene calls are TRBV29-1 and TRBJ1-4; 7 bases line up with TRBD1. Per germline, CDR1 SQVTM and CDR2 ANQGSEA. The V gene end was trimmed by 7 bases and the J gene end by 4 bases; junction bases not matched to a gene: 6. The CDR3 length is 13 residues. Written as DNA, the CDR3 is TGCAGCGCCCAGACAGGGAATAATGAAAAACTGTTTTTT. Translating it yields CSAQTGNNEKLFF.

The chain joins TRBV6-6 to TRBJ1-2; D not certain. The germline CDR1 and CDR2 sequences are MNHNY and SVGAGI (reference sequence). Trimming pared 6 bases from V and 0 bases from J, leaving 8 bases between. The CDR3 contains 13 residues. The CDR3 loop reads CASSPGPNYGYTF. CDR3 bases: TGTGCCAGCAGCCCCGGACCTAACTATGGCTACACCTTC.

The chain employs TRBV28 and TRBJ2-5; no clear D gene. There are 14 residues in the CDR3. From germline, CDR1 is MDHEN and CDR2 SYDVKM. The ends were cut back, 5 bases at V and 1 base at J, with 11 bases in the middle. The CDR3 DNA is TGTGCCAGCAGTCCAGCAGGTTTCCAAGAGACCCAGTACTTC. Translation: CASSPAGFQETQYF.

This chain joins TRBV4-1 and TRBJ1-6; D is unclear. This CDR3 is built from 20 residues. Trimming left V 1 base short and J 1 base short, with 20 bases between. Germline V gene data show CDR1 as MGHRA and CDR2 as YSYEKL. CDR3 region: CASSQGPGRTSWSYNSPLHF. The DNA of the CDR3 is TGCGCCAGCAGCCAAGGGCCTGGGCGAACGAGCTGGTCCTATAATTCACCCCTCCACTTT.

The rearrangement links TRBV19 to TRBJ1-5, with D possibly being TRBD1 (5 bases). The V gene lost 2 bases and the J gene lost 2 bases, with 19 bases spanning the gap. The CDR3 is made up of 18 amino acids. CDR1 and CDR2 from the germline V gene are LNHDA and SQIVND (reference sequence). As DNA, the CDR3 is TGTGCCAGTAGTATACAAGGGGCTGATATAGGAGGCAATCAGCCCCAGCATTTT. Residues: CASSIQGADIGGNQPQHF. Looking up the rest from reference TRBV19 and TRBJ1-5 gives the full variable domain: DGGITQSPKYLFRKEGQNVTLSCEQNLNHDAMYWYRQDPGQGLRLIYYSQIVNDFQKGDIAEGYSVSREKKESFPLTVTSAQKNPTAFYLCASSIQGADIGGNQPQHFGDGTRLSIL.

The rearrangement joins TRBV30 to TRBJ2-5; either TRBD1 or TRBD2 may fit D (6 bases each). V lost 2 bases, J lost 1 base, and 11 bases lay in between. The CDR3 length is 14 residues. The germline CDR1 and CDR2 sequences are GTSNPN and SVGIG (reference sequence). CDR3 sequence reads: CAWSLGGSQETQYF. CDR3 sequence (DNA): TGTGCCTGGAGTCTAGGGGGGTCCCAAGAGACCCAGTACTTC.

The chain uses TRBV6-1 and TRBJ1-1, with D uncertain. This CDR3 has 15 amino acids. In germline, CDR1 is MNHNS, CDR2 SASEGT. V lost 6 bases and J lost 5, with 19 bases in between. The CDR3 region has the DNA TGTGCCAGCAGCTTAAGGGTTTTTGGTAGGACTGAAGCTTTCTTT. It is translated as CASSLRVFGRTEAFF.

The gene calls are TRBV5-5 and TRBJ2-7, with unresolved D. CDR1 and CDR2 from the germline V gene are SGHKS and YYEKEE (reference sequence). This CDR3 has 13 residues. V was cut by 5 bases and J by 6 bases, with 15 bases left in between. The CDR3 DNA reads as TGTGCCAGCAGTTTTGGAGCTCTACTCGAGCAGTACTTC. It codes for CASSFGALLEQYF. Variable domain in full (rest from reference TRBV5-5 and TRBJ2-7): DAGVTQSPTHLIKTRGQQVTLRCSPISGHKSVSWYQQVLGQGPQFIFQYYEKEERGRGNFPDRFSARQFPNYSSELNVNALLLGDSALYLCASSFGALLEQYFGPGTRLTVT.

This clone has just a few counts. This chain connects TRBV5-6 to TRBJ2-5, with D possibly being TRBD1 (5 bases). Germline CDR1 is SGHDT and CDR2 is YYEEEE. Deletions cut 5 bases from V and 5 bases from J, with 10 bases between. CDR3 size: 12 residues. CDR3 nucleotides: TGTGCCAGCAGTCGGACAAGTGAGACCCAGTACTTC. Its translation: CASSRTSETQYF.